These T cell receptor beta chains were read from a single sample in a study of technical replicates of blood from several donors. Clones were sequenced by immunoSEQ multiplex PCR, and TCRdb holds only the in-frame ones, with some missing. The data contain 75,000 to 95,000 clones, 85% to 95% of them singletons. The sequenced material came from T cells isolated from PBMCs. The receptors were sampled from a human donor in good health. The CDR3 runs from the conserved cysteine through the conserved F or W. The D gene is left open where the match is weak. Clone size is shown for a subset of rows, as once, few, many or a class of expanded clone.

clone size	V gene	J gene	D gene	CDR3 protein	CDR3 DNA
NA	TRBV18	TRBJ2-2	NA	CASSPVTNLAANTGELFF	TGTGCCAGCTCACCAGTTACTAATCTAGCCGCGAACACCGGGGAGCTGTTTTTT
NA	TRBV5-1	TRBJ1-4	NA	CASSLGQLNEKLFF	TGCGCCAGCAGCCTTGGACAGCTTAATGAAAAACTGTTTTTT
few	TRBV6-6	TRBJ1-2	TRBD1	CASSGAGTGINYGYTF	TGTGCCAGCAGCGGGGCCGGGACAGGGATAAACTATGGCTACACCTTC
NA	TRBV5-1	TRBJ2-1	TRBD2	CASSPPLAGSSYNEQFF	TGCGCCAGCAGCCCACCGCTAGCGGGGAGCTCCTACAATGAGCAGTTCTTC
NA	TRBV27	TRBJ1-2	NA	CASSPTPQSIYTF	TGTGCCAGCTCTCCTACCCCCCAATCTATCTACACCTTC
NA	TRBV29-1	TRBJ1-5	TRBD1	CSVRTGGNQPQHF	TGCAGCGTGCGGACAGGGGGCAATCAGCCCCAGCATTTT
NA	TRBV28	TRBJ2-5	NA	CASTTEEKYQETQYF	TGTGCCAGCACCACGGAGGAGAAGTACCAAGAGACCCAGTACTTC
NA	TRBV25-1	TRBJ1-3	NA	CASSEGKQGHYNTIYF	TGTGCCAGCAGTGAAGGGAAACAGGGCCACTATAACACCATATATTTT
NA	TRBV2	TRBJ1-1	NA	CASSELGRENTEAFF	TGTGCCAGCAGTGAACTGGGCAGGGAGAACACTGAAGCTTTCTTT
NA	TRBV7-9	TRBJ2-3	NA	CASSQEGITDTQYF	TGTGCCAGCAGCCAGGAGGGAATCACAGATACGCAGTATTTT
NA	TRBV6-4	TRBJ2-3	NA	CASSDRGLDTQYF	TGTGCCAGCAGTGACCGGGGACTAGATACGCAGTATTTT
NA	TRBV28	TRBJ2-1	TRBD2	CASSFGGTEQFF	TGTGCCAGCAGTTTCGGGGGGACCGAGCAGTTCTTC
NA	TRBV23-1	TRBJ1-1	NA	CASSPFFYTEAFF	TGCGCCAGCAGCCCCTTCTTTTACACTGAAGCTTTCTTT
NA	TRBV9	TRBJ1-2	TRBD1	CASSNTGGRIYGYTF	TGTGCCAGCAGCAATACAGGGGGTCGTATCTATGGCTACACCTTC
NA	TRBV5-1	TRBJ1-1	NA	CASGTPLNTEAFF	TGCGCCAGCGGGACACCCTTGAACACTGAAGCTTTCTTT
NA	TRBV28	TRBJ2-7	NA	CASSLGGGGPGDYYEQYF	TGTGCCAGCAGTTTAGGGGGCGGCGGCCCCGGCGATTATTACGAGCAGTACTTC
NA	TRBV19	TRBJ2-3	NA	CASSIRRTMSDTQYF	TGTGCCAGTAGTATACGAAGGACTATGTCAGATACGCAGTATTTT
NA	TRBV18	TRBJ1-1	NA	CASSPSGGDLWGTEAFF	TGTGCCAGCTCACCCTCGGGAGGGGACCTTTGGGGCACTGAAGCTTTCTTT
NA	TRBV5-4	TRBJ2-7	TRBD2	CASSIKGTSGHEQYF	TGTGCCAGCAGCATAAAAGGGACTAGCGGCCACGAGCAGTACTTC
once	TRBV19	TRBJ1-5	NA	CATAVGPQRGQPQHF	TGTGCCACGGCTGTGGGGCCCCAGCGGGGTCAGCCCCAGCATTTT
NA	TRBV7-9	TRBJ2-1	NA	CASSLGSGGTHNEQFF	TGTGCCAGCAGCTTAGGTTCCGGGGGGACACACAATGAGCAGTTCTTC
NA	TRBV7-2	TRBJ2-4	NA	CASSLDPRQNIQYF	TGTGCCAGCAGCTTAGACCCCCGACAGAACATTCAGTACTTC
once	TRBV28	TRBJ1-2	NA	CASSLLRGLAYYGYTF	TGTGCCAGCAGTTTATTAAGGGGACTGGCCTACTATGGCTACACCTTC
NA	TRBV18	TRBJ2-7	NA	CASLDDRFYEQYF	TGTGCCAGTCTAGACGACAGGTTCTACGAGCAGTACTTC
NA	TRBV28	TRBJ1-1	NA	CASSPLMWNTEAFF	TGTGCCAGCAGTCCCCTTATGTGGAACACTGAAGCTTTCTTT
NA	TRBV5-6	TRBJ2-7	NA	CASSLGASYEQYF	TGTGCCAGCAGCTTAGGGGCCTCCTACGAGCAGTACTTC
NA	TRBV15	TRBJ2-7	NA	CATSRLGQSNPYEQYF	TGTGCCACCAGCAGACTCGGACAGTCGAATCCCTACGAGCAGTACTTC
NA	TRBV2	TRBJ1-2	TRBD1	CASSVRDRGHRGYTF	TGTGCCAGCAGTGTCCGGGACAGGGGGCATCGTGGCTACACCTTC
NA	TRBV6-6	TRBJ1-1	NA	CASSRGMNTEAFF	TGTGCCAGCAGTAGAGGCATGAACACTGAAGCTTTCTTT
NA	TRBV19	TRBJ2-2	TRBD1	CASRGQGTNTGELFF	TGTGCCAGTAGGGGACAGGGGACGAACACCGGGGAGCTGTTTTTT
once	TRBV28	TRBJ1-4	NA	CASSPQGLVEKLFF	TGTGCCAGCAGCCCTCAGGGTTTGGTTGAAAAACTGTTTTTT
once	TRBV25-1	TRBJ2-7	NA	CASSGGDRTYEQYF	TGTGCCAGCAGTGGAGGAGACAGGACCTACGAGCAGTACTTC
NA	TRBV5-1	TRBJ2-7	NA	CASSSFRGHSYEQYF	TGCGCCAGCAGCTCCTTTAGGGGACACTCCTACGAGCAGTACTTC
NA	TRBV7-6	TRBJ2-1	TRBD2	CASSYIGGRGGDVQFF	TGTGCCAGCAGTTATATTGGCGGGAGAGGAGGTGATGTGCAGTTCTTC
NA	TRBV5-1	TRBJ2-3	TRBD2	CASSLGLATDTQYF	TGCGCCAGCAGCCTCGGACTAGCAACAGATACGCAGTATTTT
NA	TRBV6-5	TRBJ2-7	NA	CASRFRGLHSYEQYF	TGTGCCAGCAGATTCCGGGGACTGCACTCCTACGAGCAGTACTTC
NA	TRBV15	TRBJ2-1	NA	CATSREPMGADSSYNEQFF	TGTGCCACCAGCAGAGAGCCTATGGGTGCGGACAGCTCTTACAATGAGCAGTTCTTC
NA	TRBV5-1	TRBJ2-7	TRBD2	CASSDSGDPTYEQYF	TGCGCCAGCAGCGATAGCGGGGATCCTACCTACGAGCAGTACTTC
NA	TRBV4-1	TRBJ1-5	NA	CASSQGPGTGNQPQHF	TGCGCCAGCAGCCAAGGACCGGGAACAGGGAATCAGCCCCAGCATTTT
NA	TRBV5-1	TRBJ1-6	TRBD1	CASSLAPGQGGRNSPLHF	TGCGCCAGCAGCTTGGCCCCGGGACAGGGGGGTCGTAATTCACCCCTCCACTTT
NA	TRBV19	TRBJ1-1	NA	CASSISSGGKKAFF	TGTGCCAGTAGTATTTCGTCTGGAGGAAAAAAAGCTTTCTTT
NA	TRBV7-8	TRBJ1-4	TRBD1	CASSTPGQGWTNEKLFF	TGTGCCAGCAGCACGCCGGGACAGGGATGGACTAATGAAAAACTGTTTTTT
NA	TRBV10-3	TRBJ2-1	NA	CAISAQGHEQFF	TGTGCCATCAGTGCACAGGGCCATGAGCAGTTCTTC
NA	TRBV12-5	TRBJ2-2	TRBD1	CASGPWDRNTGELFF	TGTGCTAGTGGTCCGTGGGACAGAAACACCGGGGAGCTGTTTTTT
NA	TRBV19	TRBJ1-5	NA	CASSQGLYQPQHF	TGTGCCAGTAGTCAGGGTCTTTATCAGCCCCAGCATTTT
NA	TRBV6-1	TRBJ2-1	TRBD2	CATEPGLAGDEQFF	TGTGCCACCGAACCGGGACTAGCGGGAGATGAGCAGTTCTTC
NA	TRBV10-3	TRBJ2-1	TRBD2	CAIGGLAGVEQFF	TGTGCCATCGGGGGACTAGCGGGGGTCGAGCAGTTCTTC
once	TRBV30	TRBJ1-4	TRBD1	CAWSPIQGWANEKLFF	TGTGCCTGGAGTCCGATACAGGGGTGGGCTAATGAAAAACTGTTTTTT
NA	TRBV7-9	TRBJ2-3	NA	CASSLWPSTDTQYF	TGTGCCAGCAGCTTATGGCCTAGCACAGATACGCAGTATTTT
NA	TRBV7-3	TRBJ1-1	NA	CASSLRLAGGGEAFF	TGTGCCAGCAGCTTAAGACTCGCGGGGGGAGGTGAAGCTTTCTTT
NA	TRBV19	TRBJ2-1	TRBD2	CASSIYPTSGYNEQFF	TGTGCCAGTAGTATATACCCGACTAGCGGATACAATGAGCAGTTCTTC
NA	TRBV7-8	TRBJ2-7	TRBD2	CASSYSGTSGFQYF	TGTGCCAGCAGCTATTCCGGGACTAGCGGGTTCCAGTACTTC
NA	TRBV5-6	TRBJ1-2	NA	CASSFIRSRGGYTF	TGTGCCAGCAGCTTTATAAGAAGTAGGGGTGGCTACACCTTC
NA	TRBV7-6	TRBJ2-1	TRBD2	CASSLTPGLAGGPVNEQFF	TGTGCCAGCAGCTTAACGCCAGGACTAGCGGGAGGGCCCGTCAATGAGCAGTTCTTC
NA	TRBV6-5	TRBJ1-1	NA	CASSRRALNTEAFF	TGTGCCAGCAGCAGGAGGGCATTGAACACTGAAGCTTTCTTT
NA	TRBV15	TRBJ2-7	TRBD1	CATSRDLTGGVYEQYF	TGTGCCACCAGCAGAGATCTCACAGGGGGCGTTTACGAGCAGTACTTC
NA	TRBV30	TRBJ1-5	NA	CAWSVGTLRQPQHF	TGTGCCTGGAGTGTGGGGACATTAAGACAGCCCCAGCATTTT